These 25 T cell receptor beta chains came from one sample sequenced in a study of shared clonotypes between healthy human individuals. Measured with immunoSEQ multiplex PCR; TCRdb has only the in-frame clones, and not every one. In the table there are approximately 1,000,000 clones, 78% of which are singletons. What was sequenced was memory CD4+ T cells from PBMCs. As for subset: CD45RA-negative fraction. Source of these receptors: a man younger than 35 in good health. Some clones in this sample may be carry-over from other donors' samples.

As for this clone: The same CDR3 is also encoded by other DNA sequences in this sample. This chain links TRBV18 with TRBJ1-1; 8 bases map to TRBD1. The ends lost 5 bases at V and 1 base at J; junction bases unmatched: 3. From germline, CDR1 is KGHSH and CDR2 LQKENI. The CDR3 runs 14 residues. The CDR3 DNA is TGTGCCAGCTCATCGGACAGGGCGAACACTGAAGCTTTCTTT. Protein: CASSSDRANTEAFF.

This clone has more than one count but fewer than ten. CDR3 in amino acids: CASSPKLEGGYTF. The CDR3 DNA is TGTGCCAGCAGCCCTAAGTTGGAAGGCGGCTACACCTTC. The genes are TRBV9 and TRBJ1-2; D unclear. The CDR3 is 13 residues long. Deletions cut 4 bases from V and 8 bases from J, with 15 bases between. Germline loops: CDR1 SGDLS, CDR2 YYNGEE.

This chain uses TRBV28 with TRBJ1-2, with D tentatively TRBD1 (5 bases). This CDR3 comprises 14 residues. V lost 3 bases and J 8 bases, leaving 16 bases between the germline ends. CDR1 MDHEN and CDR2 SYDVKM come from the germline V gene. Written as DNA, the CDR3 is TGTGCCAGCAGTTTGTTTAAGGGGCTAACAGGCTACACCTTC. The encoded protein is CASSLFKGLTGYTF.

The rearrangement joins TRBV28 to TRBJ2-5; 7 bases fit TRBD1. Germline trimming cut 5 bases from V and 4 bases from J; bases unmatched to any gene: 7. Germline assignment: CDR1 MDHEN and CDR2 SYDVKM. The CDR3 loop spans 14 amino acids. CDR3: CASSRRGGSETQYF. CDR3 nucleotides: TGTGCCAGCAGTCGCCGAGGGGGCTCAGAGACCCAGTACTTC.

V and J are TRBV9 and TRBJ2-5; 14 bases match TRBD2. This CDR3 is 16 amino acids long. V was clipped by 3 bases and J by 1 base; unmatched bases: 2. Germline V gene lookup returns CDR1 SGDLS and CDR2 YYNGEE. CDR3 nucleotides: TGTGCCAGCAGCGAGGGACTAGCGGGAGCCCAAGAGACCCAGTACTTC. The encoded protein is CASSEGLAGAQETQYF.

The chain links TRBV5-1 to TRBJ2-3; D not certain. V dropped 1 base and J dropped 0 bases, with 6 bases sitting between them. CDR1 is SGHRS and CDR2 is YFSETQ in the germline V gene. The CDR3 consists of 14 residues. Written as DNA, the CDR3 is TGCGCCAGCAGCTTGTTCTCTAGCACAGATACGCAGTATTTT. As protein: CASSLFSSTDTQYF.

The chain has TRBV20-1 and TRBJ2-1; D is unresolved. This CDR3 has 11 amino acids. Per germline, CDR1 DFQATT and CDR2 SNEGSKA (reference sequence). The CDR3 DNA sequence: TGCAGCCACTATATCAACAATGAGCAGTTCTTC. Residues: CSHYINNEQFF.

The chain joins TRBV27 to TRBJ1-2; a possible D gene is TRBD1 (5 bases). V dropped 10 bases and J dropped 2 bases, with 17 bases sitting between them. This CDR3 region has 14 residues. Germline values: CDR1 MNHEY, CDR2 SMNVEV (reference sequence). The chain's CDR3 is CATSRDGENYGYTF. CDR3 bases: TGTGCCACCAGCCGGGACGGAGAAAACTATGGCTACACCTTC.

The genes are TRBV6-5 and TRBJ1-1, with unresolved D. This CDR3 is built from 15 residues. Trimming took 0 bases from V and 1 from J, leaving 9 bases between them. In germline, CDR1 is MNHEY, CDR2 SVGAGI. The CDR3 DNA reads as TGTGCCAGCAGTTACTCGCCGGGATCGAACACTGAAGCTTTCTTT. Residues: CASSYSPGSNTEAFF.

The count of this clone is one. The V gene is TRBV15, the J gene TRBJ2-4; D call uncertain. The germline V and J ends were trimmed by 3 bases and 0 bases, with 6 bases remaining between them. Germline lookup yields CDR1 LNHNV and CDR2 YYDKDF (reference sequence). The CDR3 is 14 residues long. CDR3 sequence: CATSSGSAKNIQYF. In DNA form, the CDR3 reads TGTGCCACCAGCAGCGGATCAGCCAAAAACATTCAGTACTTC.

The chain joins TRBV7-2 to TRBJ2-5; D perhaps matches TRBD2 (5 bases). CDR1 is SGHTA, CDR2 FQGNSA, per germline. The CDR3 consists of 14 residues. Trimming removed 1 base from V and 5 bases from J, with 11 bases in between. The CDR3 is CASSLGGLGETQYF. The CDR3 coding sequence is TGTGCCAGCAGCTTAGGAGGGCTCGGCGAGACCCAGTACTTC.

The CDR3 DNA reads as TGTGCCAGCAGCCCCGCTCTAGCGGGATCCTACGAGCAGTACTTC. Its translation is CASSPALAGSYEQYF. This rearrangement joins TRBV6-5 to TRBJ2-7; 9 nucleotides align to TRBD2. Germline lookup yields CDR1 MNHEY and CDR2 SVGAGI. This CDR3 region has 15 residues. Trimming took 6 bases from V and 1 from J; bases not matched to a gene: 7.

The CDR3 DNA is TGTGCCAGCAGTTTGTCCGCCAGCCCTAGCACAGATACGCAGTATTTT. Translation: CASSLSASPSTDTQYF. The rearrangement joins TRBV28 to TRBJ2-3, with D unresolved. V dropped 3 bases and J dropped 0 bases, with 13 bases sitting between them. The length of the CDR3 is 16 residues. Germline CDR1 MDHEN, CDR2 SYDVKM.

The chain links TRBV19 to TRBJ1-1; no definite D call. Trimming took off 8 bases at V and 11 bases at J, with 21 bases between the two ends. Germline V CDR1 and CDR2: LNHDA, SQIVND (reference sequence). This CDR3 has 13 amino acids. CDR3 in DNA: TGTGCCAGTGCCGGACCGGGCCGCCTGACGGCTTTCTTT. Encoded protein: CASAGPGRLTAFF.

CDR3 amino acids: CALGQGGSYEQYF. The DNA of the CDR3 is TGTGCCCTAGGGCAGGGGGGCTCCTACGAGCAGTACTTC. The V gene is TRBV7-9, the J gene TRBJ2-7; maybe TRBD1 (7 bases). The CDR3 is 13 residues long. Germline V gene lookup returns CDR1 SEHNR and CDR2 FQNEAQ (reference sequence). Trimming took off 11 bases at V and 0 bases at J, with 14 bases between the two ends.

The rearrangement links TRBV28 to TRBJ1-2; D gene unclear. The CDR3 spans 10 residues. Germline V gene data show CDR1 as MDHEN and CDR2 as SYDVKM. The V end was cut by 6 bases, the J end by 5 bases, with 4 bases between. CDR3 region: CASRKYGYTF. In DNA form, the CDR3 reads TGTGCCAGCAGGAAATATGGCTACACCTTC.

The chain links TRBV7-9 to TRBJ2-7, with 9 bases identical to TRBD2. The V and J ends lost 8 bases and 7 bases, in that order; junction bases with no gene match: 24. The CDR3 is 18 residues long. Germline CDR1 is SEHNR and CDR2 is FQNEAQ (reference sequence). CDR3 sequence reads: CASAGRGHLAGQDVEQYF. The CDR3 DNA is TGTGCCAGCGCAGGGAGGGGGCACCTAGCGGGGCAGGACGTAGAGCAGTACTTC.

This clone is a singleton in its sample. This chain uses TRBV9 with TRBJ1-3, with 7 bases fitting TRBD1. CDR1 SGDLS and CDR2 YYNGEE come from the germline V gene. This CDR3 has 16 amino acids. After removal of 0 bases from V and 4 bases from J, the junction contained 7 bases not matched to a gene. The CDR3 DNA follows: TGTGCCAGCAGCGTAGGTAAGGGGGCCACCGGAAACACCATATATTTT. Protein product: CASSVGKGATGNTIYF.

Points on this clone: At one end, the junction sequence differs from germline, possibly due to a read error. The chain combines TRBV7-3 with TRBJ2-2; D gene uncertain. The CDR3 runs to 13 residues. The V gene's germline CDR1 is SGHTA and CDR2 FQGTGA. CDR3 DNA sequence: TGCGCCAGCAGCCGGCCTACTGGCGGGGAGCTGTTTTTT. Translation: CASSRPTGGELFF.

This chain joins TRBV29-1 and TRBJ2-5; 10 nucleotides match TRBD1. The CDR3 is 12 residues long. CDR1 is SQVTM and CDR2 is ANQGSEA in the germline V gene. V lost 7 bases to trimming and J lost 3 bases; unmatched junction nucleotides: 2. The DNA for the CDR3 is TGCAGCGGGACAGGGGGAGAAGAGACCCAGTACTTC. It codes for CSGTGGEETQYF.

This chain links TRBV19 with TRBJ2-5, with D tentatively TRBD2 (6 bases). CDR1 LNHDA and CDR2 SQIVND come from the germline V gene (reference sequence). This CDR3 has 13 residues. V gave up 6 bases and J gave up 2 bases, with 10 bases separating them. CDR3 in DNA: TGTGCCAGTAGCCGGGGGACTCAAGAGACCCAGTACTTC. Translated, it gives CASSRGTQETQYF.

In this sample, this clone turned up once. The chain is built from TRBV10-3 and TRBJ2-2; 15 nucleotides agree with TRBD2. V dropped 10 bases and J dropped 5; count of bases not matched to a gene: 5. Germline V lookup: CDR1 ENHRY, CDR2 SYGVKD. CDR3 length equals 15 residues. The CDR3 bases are TGTGCCACCCAGGGACTAGCGGGAGGTACCGGGGAGCTGTTTTTT. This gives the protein CATQGLAGGTGELFF.

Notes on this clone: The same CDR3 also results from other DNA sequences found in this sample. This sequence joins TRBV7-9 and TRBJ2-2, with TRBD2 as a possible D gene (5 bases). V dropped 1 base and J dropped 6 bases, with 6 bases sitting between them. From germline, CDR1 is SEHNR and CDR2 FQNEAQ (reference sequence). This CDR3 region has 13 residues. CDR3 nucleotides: TGTGCCAGCAGCTTAGTGGGAGCCGGGGAGCTGTTTTTT. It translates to CASSLVGAGELFF. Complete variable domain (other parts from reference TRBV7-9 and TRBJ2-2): DTGVSQNPRHKITKRGQNVTFRCDPISEHNRLYWYRQTLGQGPEFLTYFQNEAQLEKSRLLSDRFSAERPKGSFSTLEIQRTEQGDSAMYLCASSLVGAGELFFGEGSRLTVL.

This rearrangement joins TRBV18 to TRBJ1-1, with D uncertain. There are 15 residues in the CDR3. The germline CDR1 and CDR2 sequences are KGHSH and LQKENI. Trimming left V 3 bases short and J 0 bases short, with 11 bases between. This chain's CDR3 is CASSPSLGMNTEAFF. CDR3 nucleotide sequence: TGTGCCAGCTCACCGAGTCTGGGTATGAACACTGAAGCTTTCTTT.

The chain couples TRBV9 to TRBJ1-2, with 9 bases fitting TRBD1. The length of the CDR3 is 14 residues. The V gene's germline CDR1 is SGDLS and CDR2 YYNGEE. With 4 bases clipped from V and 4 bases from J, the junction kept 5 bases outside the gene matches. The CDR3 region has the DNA TGTGCCAGCAGCCACGGACAGGGGTCCTATGGCTACACCTTC. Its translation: CASSHGQGSYGYTF.